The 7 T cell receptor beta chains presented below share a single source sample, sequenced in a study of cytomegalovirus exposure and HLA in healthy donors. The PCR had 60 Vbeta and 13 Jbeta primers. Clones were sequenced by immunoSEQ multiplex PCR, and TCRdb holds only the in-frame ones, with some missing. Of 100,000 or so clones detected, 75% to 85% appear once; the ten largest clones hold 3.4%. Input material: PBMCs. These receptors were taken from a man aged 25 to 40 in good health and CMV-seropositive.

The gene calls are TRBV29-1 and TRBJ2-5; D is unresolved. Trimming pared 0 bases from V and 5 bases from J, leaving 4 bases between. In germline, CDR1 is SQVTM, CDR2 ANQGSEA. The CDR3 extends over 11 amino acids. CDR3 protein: CSVEDSETQYF. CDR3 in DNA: TGCAGCGTTGAAGATAGTGAGACCCAGTACTTC.

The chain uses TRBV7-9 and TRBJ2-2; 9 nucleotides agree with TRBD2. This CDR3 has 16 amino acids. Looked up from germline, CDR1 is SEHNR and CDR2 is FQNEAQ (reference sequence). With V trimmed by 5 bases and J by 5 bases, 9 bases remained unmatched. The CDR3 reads CASSPLAGAGTGELFF. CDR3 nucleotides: TGTGCCAGCAGCCCATTAGCGGGAGCCGGAACCGGGGAGCTGTTTTTT. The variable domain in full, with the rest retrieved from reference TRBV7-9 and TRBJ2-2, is DTGVSQNPRHKITKRGQNVTFRCDPISEHNRLYWYRQTLGQGPEFLTYFQNEAQLEKSRLLSDRFSAERPKGSFSTLEIQRTEQGDSAMYLCASSPLAGAGTGELFFGEGSRLTVL.

DNA of the CDR3: TGTGCCAGCAGCGTTAGTCGCGGGGTGAACACCGGGGAGCTGTTTTTT. Protein product: CASSVSRGVNTGELFF. The gene calls are TRBV9 and TRBJ2-2, with TRBD2 as a possible D gene (6 bases). The length of the CDR3 is 16 residues. V shed 2 bases and J shed 1 base, with 12 bases lying between them. Germline CDR1 is SGDLS and CDR2 is YYNGEE.

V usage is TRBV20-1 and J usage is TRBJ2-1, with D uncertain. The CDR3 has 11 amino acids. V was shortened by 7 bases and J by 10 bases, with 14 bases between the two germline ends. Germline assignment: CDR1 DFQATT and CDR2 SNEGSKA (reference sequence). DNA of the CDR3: TGCAGTGTCGATAGCAAAAACGAGCAGTTCTTC. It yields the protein CSVDSKNEQFF.

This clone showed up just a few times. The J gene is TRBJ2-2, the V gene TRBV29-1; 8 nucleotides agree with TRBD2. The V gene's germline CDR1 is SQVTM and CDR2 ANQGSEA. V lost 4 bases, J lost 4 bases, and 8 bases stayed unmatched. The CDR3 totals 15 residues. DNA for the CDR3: TGCAGCGTTGGCCGCCTAGCGGGCGGCACCGGGGAGCTGTTTTTT. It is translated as CSVGRLAGGTGELFF.

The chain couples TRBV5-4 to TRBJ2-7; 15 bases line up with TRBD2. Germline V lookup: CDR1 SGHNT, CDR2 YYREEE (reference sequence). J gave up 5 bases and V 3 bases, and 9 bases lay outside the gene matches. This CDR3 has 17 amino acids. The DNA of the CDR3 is TGTGCCAGCAGCTCGGGACTAGCGGGAGGTCGTAATAACGAGCAGTACTTC. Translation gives CASSSGLAGGRNNEQYF.

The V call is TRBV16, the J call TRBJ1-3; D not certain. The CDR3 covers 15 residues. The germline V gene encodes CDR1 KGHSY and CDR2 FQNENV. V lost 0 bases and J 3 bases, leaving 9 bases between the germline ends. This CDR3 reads CASSQSIQVGNTIYF. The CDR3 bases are TGTGCCAGCAGCCAATCGATCCAGGTTGGAAACACCATATATTTT.